This TCR beta chain was found in a study of T cells of healthy individuals (dated by TCRdb to the late 2010s). Library generation was performed with 5' RACE. TCRdb records Illumina MiSeq as the sequencer. TCRdb reprocessed the public reads (quality trimming at Q25 with fastp, clone calling with MiXCR) and kept in-frame beta chains. Rows are combined by CDR3 protein, so each entry shows the most common genes and DNA. Present in this sample are about 53,000 distinct CDR3 sequences, 14% to 15% of which were seen just once. More than 15% of the sample comes from the top ten. V is pared back by 7 bases and J by 7 bases, with 17 bases lying between the germline termini. The CDR3 spans 13 residues, from the cysteine through the phenylalanine. Just the 39-base CDR3 DNA is kept, in frame starting at base 1. According to the germline V gene, CDR1 reads MNHNS and CDR2 reads SASEGT. This clonotype was seen at least ten times. Its antigen remains unidentified. Base qualities are not provided; no much larger clone lies one nucleotide away.

The sequence derives from a human donor in good health. The chain is encoded by TRBV6-1 joined to TRBJ2-7, with the D segment identity uncertain. The bases read TGTGCCAGCAACCCCGGTCCTCGGCGAGAGCAGTACTTC. Its protein product is CASNPGPRREQYF.